These 20 T cell receptor beta chains came from one sample sequenced in a study of blood T cell repertoires in COVID-19. Profiling relied on immunoSEQ multiplex PCR, and the TCRdb table lists in-frame clones only, not all of them. The sample has some 240,000 clones, 90% seen once; the top ten hold around 1.9%. The sample was peripheral blood. Receptors were obtained from a woman aged 60 to 75 with COVID-19, enrolled during active disease.

This rearrangement joins TRBV7-9 to TRBJ1-2; 9 bases match TRBD1. With V trimmed by 0 bases and J by 7 bases, 12 bases remained unmatched. This CDR3 is built from 17 residues. Germline loops: CDR1 SEHNR, CDR2 FQNEAQ (reference sequence). CDR3 nucleotide sequence: TGTGCCAGCAGCTTAGCGCGGGGGACAGGGTCTTCCTCTGGCTACACCTTC. Its translation is CASSLARGTGSSSGYTF.

The chain has TRBV4-2 and TRBJ1-5; D might be TRBD1 (5 bases). CDR3 length equals 15 residues. The germline V and J ends were trimmed by 0 bases and 6 bases, with 12 bases remaining between them. Germline V gene data show CDR1 as LGHNA and CDR2 as YNFKEQ. The chain's CDR3 is CASSQEGQVSQPQHF. DNA for the CDR3: TGTGCCAGCAGCCAAGAGGGGCAGGTTTCTCAGCCCCAGCATTTT.

The chain couples TRBV7-9 to TRBJ2-3; no firm D call. The germline CDR1 and CDR2 sequences are SEHNR and FQNEAQ (reference sequence). This CDR3 comprises 13 residues. V dropped 8 bases and J dropped 6 bases, with 15 bases sitting between them. The CDR3 here is CASSPPQSDTQYF. The CDR3 nucleotides read TGTGCCAGCTCTCCCCCCCAGTCGGATACGCAGTATTTT.

The chain employs TRBV6-2 or TRBV6-3 and TRBJ1-6; possibly TRBD1 for D (5 bases). CDR3 length equals 15 residues. V lost 6 bases, J lost 6 bases, and 15 bases lay in between. From germline, CDR1 is MNHEY and CDR2 SVGEGT. CDR3 region: CASSTDTYRNSPLHF. In DNA form, the CDR3 reads TGTGCCAGCAGCACGGACACGTACCGTAATTCACCCCTCCACTTT.

The rearrangement joins TRBV12-5 to TRBJ1-1, with D unresolved. The CDR3 covers 13 residues. Trimming removed 3 bases at V and 1 base at J, with 6 bases between. Germline lookup yields CDR1 LGHNT and CDR2 FRNRAP. CDR3 in DNA: TGTGCTAGTGGTTTCTCCAGGAACACTGAAGCTTTCTTT. Its protein product is CASGFSRNTEAFF.

The gene calls are TRBV7-9 and TRBJ1-1, with 7 nucleotides matching TRBD1. The CDR3 covers 15 residues. The J segment lost 1 base and the V segment lost 5 bases, leaving 7 bases of the junction unmatched. Germline V gene lookup returns CDR1 SEHNR and CDR2 FQNEAQ (reference sequence). CDR3 nucleotides: TGTGCCAGCAGCCTTTTGGGACAGACGAACACTGAAGCTTTCTTT. It encodes CASSLLGQTNTEAFF. Full variable domain (rest looked up from reference TRBV7-9 and TRBJ1-1): DTGVSQNPRHKITKRGQNVTFRCDPISEHNRLYWYRQTLGQGPEFLTYFQNEAQLEKSRLLSDRFSAERPKGSFSTLEIQRTEQGDSAMYLCASSLLGQTNTEAFFGQGTRLTVV.

At least ten counts were recorded for this clone. The chain combines TRBV7-6 with TRBJ1-3, with D possibly matching TRBD1 (6 bases). The CDR3 runs 17 residues. The germline V and J ends were trimmed by 4 bases and 1 base, with 17 bases remaining between them. CDR1 and CDR2 from the germline V gene are SGHVS and FNYEAQ. The CDR3: CASSSQTGLLSGNTIYF. CDR3 bases: TGTGCCAGCAGCTCCCAGACAGGTCTTTTATCTGGAAACACCATATATTTT.

The chain has TRBV5-1 and TRBJ1-2, with TRBD1 identical over 9 bases. This CDR3 has 16 residues. Germline lookup yields CDR1 SGHRS and CDR2 YFSETQ. V dropped 4 bases and J dropped 8; count of bases not matched to a gene: 15. CDR3 nucleotides: TGCGCCAGCAGCCCATCACCGGGACAGGGAATTCGGGGCTACACCTTC. This sequence encodes CASSPSPGQGIRGYTF.

This clone was counted once. The chain is built from TRBV2 and TRBJ2-5, with 13 nucleotides matching TRBD2. This CDR3 contains 18 residues. Germline V gives CDR1 SNHLY, CDR2 FYNNEI. Trimming cost V 7 bases and J 4 bases; bases outside gene matches: 15. CDR3 DNA: TGTGCCAGCACCCTCCGGACTAGCGGGGGCATCGGGGGAGAGACCCAGTACTTC. Translated, it gives CASTLRTSGGIGGETQYF.

The chain combines TRBV3-1 (or the pseudogene TRBV3-2) with TRBJ2-3; no definite D call. Germline-derived CDR1 and CDR2 are LGHDT and YNNKEL (reference sequence). This CDR3 contains 14 residues. The V and J ends lost 3 bases and 4 bases respectively, with 11 bases between them. CDR3 coding DNA: TGTGCCAGCAGCCAGGCCCAGAGCGCAGATACGCAGTATTTT. Its translation is CASSQAQSADTQYF.

The V call is TRBV2, the J call TRBJ1-4; the D gene is possibly TRBD1 (5 bases). Looked up from germline, CDR1 is SNHLY and CDR2 is FYNNEI. The CDR3 has 17 residues. V was pared by 2 bases and J by 1 base, with 14 bases between. CDR3 sequence (DNA): TGTGCCAGCAGTGAACTCCCAGGGACTAGAACTAATGAAAAACTGTTTTTT. Translated: CASSELPGTRTNEKLFF.

The chain has TRBV7-3 and TRBJ2-3, with D uncertain. Germline V gene sequence: CDR1 SGHTA, CDR2 FQGTGA. CDR3 length: 12 amino acids. Trimming removed 5 bases from V and 1 base from J, with 4 bases in between. The CDR3 loop is CASSPGTDTQYF. The DNA of the CDR3 is TGTGCCAGCAGCCCAGGCACAGATACGCAGTATTTT.

This clone was picked up a small number of times. The chain links TRBV6-2 or TRBV6-3 to TRBJ1-1, with TRBD1 as a possible D gene (6 bases). V lost 5 bases and J lost 0, with 10 bases in between. There are 14 residues in the CDR3. The germline gives CDR1 MNHEY, CDR2 SVGEGT. CDR3 sequence reads: CASSKQGLNTEAFF. The CDR3 nucleotides read TGTGCCAGCAGTAAACAGGGCCTGAACACTGAAGCTTTCTTT.

The gene calls are TRBV30 and TRBJ1-2; TRBD1 aligns across 9 bases. Germline trimming cut 4 bases from V and 12 bases from J; bases unmatched to any gene: 12. CDR3 size: 13 residues. Germline assignment: CDR1 GTSNPN and CDR2 SVGIG (reference sequence). CDR3 residues: CAWNARPRDRDTF. CDR3 coding DNA: TGTGCCTGGAACGCGAGGCCTCGGGACAGGGACACCTTC.

The rearrangement uses TRBV19 and TRBJ1-2; 8 bases fit TRBD1. CDR1 is LNHDA and CDR2 is SQIVND in the germline V gene (reference sequence). This CDR3 has 16 residues. The junction had 11 bases not matched to a gene; V was cut back by 5 bases and J by 3 bases. The CDR3 bases are TGTGCCAGTAGTCCAGGACAGGGAGGCCCCGACTATGGCTACACCTTC. It codes for CASSPGQGGPDYGYTF.

This clone was counted once. The CDR3 DNA reads TGTGCCAGTAGTAAACAGGGGGTAGGCAATCAGCCCCAGCATTTT. Protein sequence: CASSKQGVGNQPQHF. The chain has TRBV19 and TRBJ1-5; 8 bases agree with TRBD1. This CDR3 contains 15 residues. Germline values: CDR1 LNHDA, CDR2 SQIVND (reference sequence). With 4 bases clipped from V and 2 bases from J, the junction kept 4 bases outside the gene matches.

The gene calls are TRBV11-2 and TRBJ1-4; D ambiguous. CDR3 size: 19 residues. From germline, CDR1 is SGHAT and CDR2 FQNNGV. The germline V and J ends were trimmed by 5 bases and 6 bases, with 28 bases remaining between them. The chain's CDR3 is CASSNHLPGRRELYEKLFF. The CDR3 DNA sequence: TGTGCCAGCAGCAATCACTTACCAGGACGAAGGGAGCTCTATGAAAAACTGTTTTTT. The entire variable domain, with the rest obtained from reference TRBV11-2 and TRBJ1-4, is as follows: EAGVAQSPRYKIIEKRQSVAFWCNPISGHATLYWYQQILGQGPKLLIQFQNNGVVDDSQLPKDRFSAERLKGVDSTLKIQPAKLEDSAVYLCASSNHLPGRRELYEKLFFGSGTQLSVL.

This clone has only a few counts. The chain uses TRBV6-5 and TRBJ2-7; 7 bases are a match to TRBD1. CDR1 is MNHEY, CDR2 SVGAGI, per germline. V shed 6 bases, J shed 0 bases, and the junction held 5 bases outside the gene matches. The CDR3 spans 14 residues. The CDR3 DNA sequence: TGTGCCAGCAGCCCAGGGGGTAACTCCTACGAGCAGTACTTC. Its translation is CASSPGGNSYEQYF.

The gene calls are TRBV29-1 and TRBJ1-2; the D gene is possibly TRBD1 (6 bases). Trimming cost V 7 bases and J 0 bases, with 12 bases left between them. Per the germline V gene, CDR1 is SQVTM and CDR2 is ANQGSEA. This CDR3 comprises 13 residues. As DNA, the CDR3 is TGCAGCGCAAAAGGACAGTCTAACTATGGCTACACCTTC. Protein: CSAKGQSNYGYTF.

The chain combines TRBV6-2 or TRBV6-3 with TRBJ1-5; D gene uncertain. The CDR3 length is 17 residues. Germline CDR1 is MNHEY and CDR2 is SVGEGT. Trimming left V 2 bases short and J 0 bases short, with 14 bases between. The CDR3 reads CASSYPPDTPSNQPQHF. The CDR3 nucleotides read TGTGCCAGCAGTTACCCCCCTGACACGCCTAGCAATCAGCCCCAGCATTTT.